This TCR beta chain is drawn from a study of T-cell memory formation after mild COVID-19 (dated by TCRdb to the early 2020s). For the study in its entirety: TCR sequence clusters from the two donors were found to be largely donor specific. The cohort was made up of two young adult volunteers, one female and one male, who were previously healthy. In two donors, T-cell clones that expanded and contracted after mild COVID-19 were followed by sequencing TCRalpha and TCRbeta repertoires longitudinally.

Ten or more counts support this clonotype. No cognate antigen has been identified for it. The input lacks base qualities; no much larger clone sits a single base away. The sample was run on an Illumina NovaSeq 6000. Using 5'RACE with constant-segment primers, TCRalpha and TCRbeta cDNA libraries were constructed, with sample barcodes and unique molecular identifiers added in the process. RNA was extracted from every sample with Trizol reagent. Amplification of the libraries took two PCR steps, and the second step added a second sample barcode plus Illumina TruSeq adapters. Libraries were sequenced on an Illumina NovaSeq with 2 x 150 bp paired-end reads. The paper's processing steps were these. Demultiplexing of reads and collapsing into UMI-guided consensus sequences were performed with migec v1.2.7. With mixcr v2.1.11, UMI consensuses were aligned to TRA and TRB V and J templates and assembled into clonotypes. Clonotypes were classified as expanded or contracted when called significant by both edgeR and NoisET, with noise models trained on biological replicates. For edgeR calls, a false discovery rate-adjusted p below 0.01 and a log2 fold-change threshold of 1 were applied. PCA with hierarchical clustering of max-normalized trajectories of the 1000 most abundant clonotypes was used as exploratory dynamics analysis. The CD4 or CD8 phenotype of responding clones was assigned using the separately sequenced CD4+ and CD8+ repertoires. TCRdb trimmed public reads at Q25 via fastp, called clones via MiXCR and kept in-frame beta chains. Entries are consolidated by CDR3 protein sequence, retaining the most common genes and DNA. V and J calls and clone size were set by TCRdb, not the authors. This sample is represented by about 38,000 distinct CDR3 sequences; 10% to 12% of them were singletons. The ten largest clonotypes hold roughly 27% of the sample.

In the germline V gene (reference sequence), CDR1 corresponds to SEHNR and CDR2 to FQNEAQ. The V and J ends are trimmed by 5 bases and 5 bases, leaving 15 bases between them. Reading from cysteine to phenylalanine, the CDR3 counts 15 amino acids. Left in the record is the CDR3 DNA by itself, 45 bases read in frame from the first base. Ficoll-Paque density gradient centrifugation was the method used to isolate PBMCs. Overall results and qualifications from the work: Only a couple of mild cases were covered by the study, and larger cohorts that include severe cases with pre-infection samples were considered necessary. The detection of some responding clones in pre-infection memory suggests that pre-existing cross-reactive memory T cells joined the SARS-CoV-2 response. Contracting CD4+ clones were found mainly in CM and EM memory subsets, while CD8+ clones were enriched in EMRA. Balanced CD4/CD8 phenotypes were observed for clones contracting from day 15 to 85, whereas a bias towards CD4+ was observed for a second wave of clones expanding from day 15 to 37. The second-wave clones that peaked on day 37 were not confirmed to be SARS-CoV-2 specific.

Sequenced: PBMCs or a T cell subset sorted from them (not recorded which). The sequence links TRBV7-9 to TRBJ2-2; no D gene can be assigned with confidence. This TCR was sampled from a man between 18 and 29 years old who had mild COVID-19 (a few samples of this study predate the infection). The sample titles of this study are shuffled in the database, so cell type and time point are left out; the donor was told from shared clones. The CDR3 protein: CASSPNPDMTGELFF. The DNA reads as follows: TGTGCCAGCAGCCCCAACCCAGACATGACCGGGGAGCTGTTTTTT.